A single TCR beta chain is shown here with its context. Its specificity is not known. The data originate from a study of identifying expanded T cells in peripheral blood. Collection occurred without any documented infections or immune events in donors. Per the germline V gene, CDR1 is LNHDA and CDR2 is SQIVND (reference sequence). Trimming stripped 1 base from V and 7 bases from J, with 11 bases between. CDR3 length: 14 residues. TCRdb's copy holds only in-frame clones and misses some; the assay was immunoSEQ multiplex PCR. The sample has more than 85,000 clones; 88% are singletons. Overall study results and limits: Clone count variance between approximately two-week samples rose with total template count. About 1.2 clones differed between technical replicates, versus around 16 and 19 over time.

The TCR comes from a person aged 18 to 70 in good health. Sequenced input: blood. This rearrangement joins TRBV19 to TRBJ1-5, with D unclear. The CDR3 protein is CASSIGGGRQPQHF. CDR3 DNA: TGTGCCAGTAGTATAGGGGGAGGCCGACAGCCCCAGCATTTT.